The TCR beta chain described here comes from a study of shared clonotypes between healthy human individuals. Study background: The plates for each donor numbered three CD4 naive, three CD4 memory, two CD8 naive and one CD8 memory. Study findings and constraints: The four-donor shared clonotypes exceeded non-shared clonotypes in generation probability, with non-shared ones scoring lower.

The germline V gene encodes CDR1 SEHNR and CDR2 FQNEAQ (reference sequence). This CDR3 region has 16 residues. Trimming removed 5 bases from V and 9 bases from J; junction bases left unmatched: 11. Points on this clone: Its target is not known.

As processed by the authors: For the immunoSEQ data, sequences were junction-only without quality scores, so filtering differed. The protocol was immunoSEQ multiplex PCR, while the TCRdb copy is restricted to in-frame clones and leaves out a portion. V and J calls plus clone size are reproduced from that table; the DNA served to infer D and trimming. The data contain about 750,000 clones, around 93% of them singletons. Positive CCR7 selection of CD45RO-negative cells yielded the naive CD8 cells, and terminally differentiated effector memory CD45RA+ cells were excluded. There were no recent acute infections or vaccinations among the donors, who were healthy HIV-negative adults.

J is TRBJ2-1 and V is TRBV7-9, with 12 bases identical to TRBD2. Sequences were obtained from naive CD8+ T cells sorted from blood. This clonotype was obtained from a man between 25 and 39 years old in good health. CDR3: CASSPRLAGVMGEQFF. The CDR3 nucleotides are TGTGCCAGCAGCCCCCGACTAGCGGGAGTCATGGGTGAGCAGTTCTTC.